Below, 13 T cell receptor beta chains from the same sample are listed, as sequenced in a study of T cell repertoires in cytomegalovirus infection. These receptors' antigens are unknown. TCRdb re-derived calls from the reads in MiXCR, one entry per CDR3 protein. The sample includes around 120,000 distinct CDR3 sequences, approximately 45% seen only once; the top ten take approximately 69%. This specimen consisted of CD8+ T cells from cultured PBMCs, obtained from culture after CMV antigen stimulation. All receptors derive from a human donor in good health (CMV status not recorded). Some clones in this sample may be carry-over from other donors' samples.

This clonotype came up many times. The DNA of the CDR3 is TGTGCCAGCTCTTACGGGGGGGCCAATGAGCAGTTCTTC. It translates to CASSYGGANEQFF. The chain has TRBV7-2 and TRBJ2-1; 8 positions agree with TRBD2. The CDR3 runs 13 residues. The V gene end was trimmed by 8 bases and the J gene end by 6 bases; junction bases not matched to a gene: 6. Germline V lookup: CDR1 SGHTA, CDR2 FQGNSA.

The rearrangement uses TRBV6-1 and TRBJ2-7; D not certain. Germline V gives CDR1 MNHNS, CDR2 SASEGT. V lost 5 bases to trimming and J lost 6 bases, with 14 bases between them. The CDR3 is 13 residues long. The CDR3 sequence is CASSPSTGSEQYF. The CDR3 DNA sequence: TGTGCCAGCAGTCCGTCCACCGGCTCCGAGCAGTACTTC.

In this sample, this clonotype turned up a few times. The rearrangement joins TRBV2 to TRBJ2-5, with D tentatively TRBD1 (5 bases). The V gene's germline CDR1 is SNHLY and CDR2 FYNNEI. This CDR3 region has 11 residues. Trimming pared 10 bases from V and 3 bases from J, leaving 9 bases between. CDR3: CATAREETQYF. Here the CDR3 DNA reads TGTGCCACGGCCAGGGAAGAGACCCAGTACTTC.

The chain employs TRBV14 and TRBJ2-7; no clear D gene. CDR3 length equals 12 residues. Between the trimmed V and J ends, which lost 1 base and 4 bases, there was a span of 5 bases. Germline loops: CDR1 SGHDN, CDR2 FVKESK. This chain's CDR3 is CASSQAGYEQYF. The CDR3 DNA reads as TGTGCCAGCAGCCAAGCTGGATACGAGCAGTACTTC.

This chain connects TRBV7-9 to TRBJ1-2; 7 bases map to TRBD1. Germline V lookup: CDR1 SEHNR, CDR2 FQNEAQ (reference sequence). Trimming removed 1 base from V and 8 bases from J; junction bases left unmatched: 10. The CDR3 length is 15 residues. The CDR3 spells CASSLDRGLRGGYTF. In nucleotides, the CDR3 is TGTGCCAGCAGCTTAGATAGGGGGCTTCGTGGAGGCTACACCTTC.

This clonotype was seen just once. V usage is TRBV7-6 and J usage is TRBJ1-1, with D uncertain. This CDR3 comprises 12 residues. V was clipped by 1 base and J by 6 bases, with 6 bases between them. Germline V gives CDR1 SGHVS, CDR2 FNYEAQ. The CDR3 DNA sequence: TGTGCCAGCAGCTTAGTTGGGTCTGAAGCTTTCTTT. This codes for CASSLVGSEAFF.

V and J are TRBV4-1 and TRBJ2-3; D is perhaps TRBD1 (6 bases). The CDR3 totals 14 residues. Germline CDR1 reads MGHRA; CDR2 reads YSYEKL. Trimming left V 1 base short and J 15 bases short, with 20 bases between. The chain's CDR3 is CASSQGTGTRAKYF. The CDR3, as DNA: TGCGCCAGCAGCCAAGGAACCGGGACACGAGCGAAATATTTT.

At least ten counts were recorded for this clonotype. This chain connects TRBV29-1 to TRBJ1-5; D not certain. The CDR3 consists of 13 residues. V dropped 6 bases and J dropped 2 bases, with 11 bases sitting between them. Per germline, CDR1 SQVTM and CDR2 ANQGSEA. CDR3 sequence: CSVQVSGNQPQHF. In nucleotides, the CDR3 is TGCAGCGTGCAAGTTAGTGGCAATCAGCCCCAGCATTTT.

V gene TRBV5-1 combines with J gene TRBJ2-7; 10 bases align to TRBD1. Per germline, CDR1 SGHRS and CDR2 YFSETQ. This CDR3 contains 17 residues. Germline trimming cut 1 base from V and 6 bases from J; bases unmatched to any gene: 13. For the CDR3, the DNA is TGCGCCAGCAGCTTGACCGGGACAGGGGAGGTCACATCCGAGCAGTACTTC. Amino acids: CASSLTGTGEVTSEQYF.

This chain connects TRBV7-2 to TRBJ2-1; 12 positions agree with TRBD2. V lost 5 bases to trimming and J lost 14 bases; unmatched junction nucleotides: 4. Germline CDR1 SGHTA, CDR2 FQGNSA. The CDR3 sequence is 12 residues long. The CDR3 DNA reads TGTGCCAGCAGCCGATCTAGCGGGGGGGAGTTCTTC. Translated, it gives CASSRSSGGEFF.

This clonotype came up a few times. V and J are TRBV30 and TRBJ2-1, with D possibly TRBD2 on 7 matching bases. The germline V gene encodes CDR1 GTSNPN and CDR2 SVGIG (reference sequence). The CDR3 covers 15 residues. Here the CDR3 reads CARNGGGVLQNEQFF. The CDR3, as DNA: TGTGCGAGGAATGGAGGGGGGGTGTTGCAGAATGAGCAGTTCTTC.

The rearrangement uses TRBV12-3 or TRBV12-4 and TRBJ2-3; 10 bases map to TRBD2. The CDR3 loop spans 16 amino acids. Trimming at V came to 4 bases and at J to 0 bases, leaving 4 bases not matched to a gene. DNA for the CDR3: TGTGCCAGCAGTTATGGGACTAGCGTTAGCACAGATACGCAGTATTTT. It codes for CASSYGTSVSTDTQYF.

This clonotype was detected only a few times. This chain joins TRBV27 and TRBJ1-2; 8 bases match TRBD1. V lost 8 bases and J lost 4; bases outside the gene matches: 6. The CDR3 extends over 13 amino acids. Germline V gene data show CDR1 as MNHEY and CDR2 as SMNVEV (reference sequence). As DNA, the CDR3 is TGTGCCAGCGCCGGACAGGGCGGCTATGGCTACACCTTC. As protein: CASAGQGGYGYTF.